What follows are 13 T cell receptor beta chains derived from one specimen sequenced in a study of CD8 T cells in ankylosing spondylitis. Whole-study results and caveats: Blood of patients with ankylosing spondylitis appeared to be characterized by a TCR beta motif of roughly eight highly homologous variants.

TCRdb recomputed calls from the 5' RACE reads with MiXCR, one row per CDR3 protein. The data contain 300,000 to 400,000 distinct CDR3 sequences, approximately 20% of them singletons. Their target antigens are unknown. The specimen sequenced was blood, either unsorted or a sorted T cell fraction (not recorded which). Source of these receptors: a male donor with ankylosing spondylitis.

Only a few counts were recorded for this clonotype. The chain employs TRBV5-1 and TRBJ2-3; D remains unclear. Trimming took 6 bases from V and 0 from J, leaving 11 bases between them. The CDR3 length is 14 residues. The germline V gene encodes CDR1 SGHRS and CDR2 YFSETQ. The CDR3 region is CASKPWASTDTQYF. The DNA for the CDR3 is TGCGCCAGCAAACCGTGGGCGAGCACAGATACGCAGTATTTT.

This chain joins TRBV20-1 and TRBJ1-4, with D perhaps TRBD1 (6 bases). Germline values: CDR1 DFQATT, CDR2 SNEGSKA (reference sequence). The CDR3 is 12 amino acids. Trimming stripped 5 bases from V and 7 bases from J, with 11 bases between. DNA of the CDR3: TGCAGTGCTGGGGGCCCGGTTGAAAAACTGTTTTTT. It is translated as CSAGGPVEKLFF.

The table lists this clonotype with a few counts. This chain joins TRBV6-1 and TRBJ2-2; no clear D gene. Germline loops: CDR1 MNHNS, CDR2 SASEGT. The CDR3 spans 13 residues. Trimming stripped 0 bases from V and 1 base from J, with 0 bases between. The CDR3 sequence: CASSEANTGELFF. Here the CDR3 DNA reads TGTGCCAGCAGTGAAGCGAACACCGGGGAGCTGTTTTTT.

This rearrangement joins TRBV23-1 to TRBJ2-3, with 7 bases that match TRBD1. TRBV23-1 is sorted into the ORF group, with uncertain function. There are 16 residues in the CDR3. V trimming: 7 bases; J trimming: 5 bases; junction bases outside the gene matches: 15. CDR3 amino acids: CASIIDRAKVVDTQYF. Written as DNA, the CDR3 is TGCGCCAGCATCATCGACAGGGCTAAAGTAGTAGATACGCAGTATTTT.

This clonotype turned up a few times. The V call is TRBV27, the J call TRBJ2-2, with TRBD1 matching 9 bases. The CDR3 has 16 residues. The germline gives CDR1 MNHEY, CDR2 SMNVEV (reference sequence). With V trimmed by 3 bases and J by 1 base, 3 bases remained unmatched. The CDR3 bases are TGTGCCAGCAGTTTTGGGACAGGGTTGAACACCGGGGAGCTGTTTTTT. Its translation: CASSFGTGLNTGELFF.

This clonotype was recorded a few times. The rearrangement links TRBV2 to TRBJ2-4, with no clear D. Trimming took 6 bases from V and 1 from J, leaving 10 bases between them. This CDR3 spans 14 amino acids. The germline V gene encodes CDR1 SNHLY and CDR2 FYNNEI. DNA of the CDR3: TGTGCCAGCAGGAAGTTTGAGGCCAAAAACATTCAGTACTTC. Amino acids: CASRKFEAKNIQYF.

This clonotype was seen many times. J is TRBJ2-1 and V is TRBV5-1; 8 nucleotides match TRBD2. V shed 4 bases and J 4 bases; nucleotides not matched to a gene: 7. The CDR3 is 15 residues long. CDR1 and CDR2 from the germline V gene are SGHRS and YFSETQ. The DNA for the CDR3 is TGCGCCAGCAGCGCAAGAGCGGGAGCGTACAATGAGCAGTTCTTC. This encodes CASSARAGAYNEQFF.

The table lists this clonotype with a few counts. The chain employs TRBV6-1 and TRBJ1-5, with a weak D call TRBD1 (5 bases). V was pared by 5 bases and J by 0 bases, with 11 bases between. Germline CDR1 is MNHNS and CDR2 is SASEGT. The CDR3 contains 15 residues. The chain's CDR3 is CASSPRQYSNQPQHF. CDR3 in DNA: TGTGCCAGCAGTCCCCGACAGTATAGCAATCAGCCCCAGCATTTT.

CDR3 region: CASSLDRGKYNEQFF. Written as DNA, the CDR3 is TGTGCCAGCAGCTTAGACAGGGGGAAATACAATGAGCAGTTCTTC. The chain carries TRBV7-2 and TRBJ2-1, with TRBD1 matching 8 bases. Germline assignment: CDR1 SGHTA and CDR2 FQGNSA. Trimming removed 1 base from V and 4 bases from J; junction bases left unmatched: 3. The CDR3 loop spans 15 amino acids.

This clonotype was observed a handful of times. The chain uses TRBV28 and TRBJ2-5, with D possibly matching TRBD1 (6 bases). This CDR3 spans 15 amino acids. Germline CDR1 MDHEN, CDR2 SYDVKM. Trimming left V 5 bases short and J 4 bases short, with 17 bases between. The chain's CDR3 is CASSAHTQGPETQYF. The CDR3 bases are TGTGCCAGCAGTGCCCACACACAGGGTCCAGAGACCCAGTACTTC.

The CDR3 bases are TGTGCCAGTAGTCCTGGACTAGCCTCCAATGAGCAGTTCTTC. Translation gives CASSPGLASNEQFF. This sequence joins TRBV19 and TRBJ2-1; 8 nucleotides align to TRBD2. V trimming: 5 bases; J trimming: 6 bases; junction bases outside the gene matches: 6. Germline V gives CDR1 LNHDA, CDR2 SQIVND (reference sequence). This CDR3 is built from 14 residues.

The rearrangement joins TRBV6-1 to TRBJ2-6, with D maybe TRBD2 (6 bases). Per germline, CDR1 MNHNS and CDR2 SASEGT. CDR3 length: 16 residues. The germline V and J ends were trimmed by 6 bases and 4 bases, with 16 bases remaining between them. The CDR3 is CASRDPGRYGANVLTF. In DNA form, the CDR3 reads TGTGCCAGCAGGGATCCCGGGAGATACGGGGCCAACGTCCTGACTTTC.

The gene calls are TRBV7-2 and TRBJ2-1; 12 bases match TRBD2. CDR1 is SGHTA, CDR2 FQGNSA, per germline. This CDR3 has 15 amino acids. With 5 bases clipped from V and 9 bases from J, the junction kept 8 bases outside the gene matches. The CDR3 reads CASSLTSGRLGEQFF. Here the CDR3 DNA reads TGTGCCAGCAGCCTCACTAGCGGGAGGCTAGGTGAGCAGTTCTTC.